This TCR beta chain came from a study of early T cells in non-severe SARS-CoV-2 infection (TCRdb year 2021). Some background on the complete study: Bulk RNA from unsorted whole blood was used for TCR sequencing, so alpha and beta chains could not be paired. Study-wide findings and limitations: VDJdb matching was skewed toward anti-spike CD8 responses, so virus-specific expansions were likely underestimated and private and CD4 specificities were missed.

Library method: 5' RACE. Sequencing took place on a NextSeq 500. The TCR library protocol attached unique molecular identifiers to individual cDNA molecules to correct for sequencing error and PCR bias. Both TCR alpha and beta chains were sequenced, and tight co-correlation was observed between alpha and beta sequence abundances in each sample. Per the source publication's procedure: Decombinator V4 was used to perform V gene, J gene and CDR3 annotation of TCR sequences. Expanded TCRs were defined as changing significantly between any two time points under a Poisson model with p below 0.0001. TCR abundances were normalised to the total number of TCRs sequenced per sample and expressed as counts per million. MAIT TCRs were defined by TRAV1-2 paired with TRAJ12, TRAJ20 or TRAJ33, and iNKT TCRs by TRAV10 paired with TRAJ18. VDJdb, accessed 1 November 2021, was searched for CMV, EBV and SARS-CoV-2 annotated TCRs, with TCRs annotated for multiple antigens excluded. Using fastp trimming at Q25 and MiXCR clonotype assembly, TCRdb reanalyzed the public sequencing data and kept in-frame beta chains. Rows with one shared CDR3 protein collapse into an entry with the most common genes and DNA. The V and J calls, along with clone size, are taken from TCRdb and not from the paper's own processing. A total of 55,000 to 85,000 distinct CDR3 sequences appear in this sample, about 12% of them only once. More than 4.5% of the sample lies in the top ten.

A case-control design nested within a healthcare worker cohort in London, UK, was used, with weekly nasopharyngeal swab PCR tests and blood sampling performed. Healthcare workers were recruited during the week of the UK lockdown, between 23 and 31 March 2020, and followed weekly for up to about 16 weeks. Many counts were recorded for this clonotype. Its antigen is currently not known. Base qualities were left out, and no much larger clone turns up one base away. There are 13 amino acids in the CDR3, from cysteine to phenylalanine inclusive. Solely the CDR3 DNA is kept, with 39 bases framed from the first base. V was cut back by 7 bases and J by 3 bases, leaving a gap of 13 bases between them. CDR1 and CDR2, per the germline V gene, are SQVTM and ANQGSEA.

The sample consisted of whole blood. The TCR comes from an adult who was a healthcare worker with PCR-confirmed SARS-CoV-2 infection or an uninfected control (not recorded which). The rearrangement combines TRBV29-1 with TRBJ2-1, with the D gene not clear enough to name. For the CDR3, the sequence is CSAEDPNYNEQFF. The nucleotides read TGCAGCGCTGAGGATCCTAACTACAATGAGCAGTTCTTC.